This record covers a single T cell receptor beta chain. Its antigen is not known. Germline values: CDR1 SGHVS, CDR2 FQNEAQ. V shed 5 bases and J shed 10 bases, with 14 bases lying between them. The CDR3 covers 13 residues. Here immunoSEQ multiplex PCR was the method, and the copy in TCRdb shows in-frame clones only, minus some. The sample holds some 140,000 clones, more than 90% seen once. The record originates from a study of T cell responses to AZD1222 COVID-19 vaccine. Findings and limits, study-wide: Only after the peak T cell response were repertoires sampled.

The chain carries TRBV7-8 and TRBJ2-2; the D gene is possibly TRBD1 (6 bases). Sequencing was performed on peripheral blood, taken on day 0 of AZD1222 vaccination. The clonotype originates from an adult in good health. CDR3: CASSRTGPPELFF. In DNA, the CDR3 is TGTGCCAGCAGCAGAACAGGGCCTCCGGAGCTGTTTTTT.